This paragraph covers one T cell receptor (beta chain) sequence. What it recognizes is unknown. Trimming cost V 8 bases and J 0 bases, with 11 bases left between them. The germline gives CDR1 MNHEY, CDR2 SVGAGI. The length of the CDR3 is 14 residues. The data belong to a study of cytomegalovirus exposure and HLA in healthy donors. Study results and limitations: Among CMV-associated TCR beta chains, most appeared HLA-restricted in a later analysis. Earlier analysis yielded a pattern in which most TCR beta V segments were productive about 90% or about 30% of the time. Presence/absence analyses assumed roughly uniform sequencing depth across donors.

Amplification used 60 Vbeta primers and 13 Jbeta primers. Repertoires were generated with immunoSEQ multiplex PCR, while TCRdb's copy carries only in-frame clones and drops some. The data hold some 140,000 clones, with roughly three quarters observed a single time. The TCR comes from a man in his forties or fifties in good health and CMV-seronegative. The rearrangement links TRBV6-5 to TRBJ2-1; D is possibly TRBD2 (7 bases). The sequenced material came from PBMCs. The CDR3 region has the DNA TGTGCCAGCGGCGGGGGCCCCTCCTACAATGAGCAGTTCTTC. Its translation is CASGGGPSYNEQFF.